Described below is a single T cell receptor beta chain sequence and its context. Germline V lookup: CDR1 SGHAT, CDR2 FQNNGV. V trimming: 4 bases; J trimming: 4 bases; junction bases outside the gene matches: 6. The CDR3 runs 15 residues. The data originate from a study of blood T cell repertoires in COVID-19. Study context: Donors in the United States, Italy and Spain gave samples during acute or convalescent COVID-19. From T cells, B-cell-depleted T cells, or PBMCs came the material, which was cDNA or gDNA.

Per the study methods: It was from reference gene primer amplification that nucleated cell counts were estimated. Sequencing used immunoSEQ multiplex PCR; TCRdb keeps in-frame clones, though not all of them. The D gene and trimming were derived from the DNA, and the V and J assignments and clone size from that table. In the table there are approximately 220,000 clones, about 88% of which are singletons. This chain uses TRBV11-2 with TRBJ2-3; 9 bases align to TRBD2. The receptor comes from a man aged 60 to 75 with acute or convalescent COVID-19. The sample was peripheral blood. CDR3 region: CASSSGTSRSDTQYF. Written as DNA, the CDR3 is TGTGCCAGCAGCTCCGGGACTAGCAGGTCAGATACGCAGTATTTT. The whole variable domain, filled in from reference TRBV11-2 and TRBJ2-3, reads EAGVAQSPRYKIIEKRQSVAFWCNPISGHATLYWYQQILGQGPKLLIQFQNNGVVDDSQLPKDRFSAERLKGVDSTLKIQPAKLEDSAVYLCASSSGTSRSDTQYFGPGTRLTVL.